What follows are 10 T cell receptor beta chains derived from one specimen sequenced in a study of cytomegalovirus exposure and HLA in healthy donors. The PCR contained 60 Vbeta and 13 Jbeta primers. Produced via immunoSEQ multiplex PCR; TCRdb's table is partial and in-frame only. The data show 140,000 or so clones, with nearly 90% seen just once and roughly 0.5% held by the top ten. Sequencing was carried out using PBMCs. The source is a woman aged 40-49 years in good health and CMV-seronegative.

The chain is built from TRBV6-5 and TRBJ1-2; 10 bases align to TRBD1. Germline V CDR1 and CDR2: MNHEY, SVGAGI. The CDR3 sequence is 14 residues long. The trim removed 4 bases at V and 5 bases at J, leaving 4 bases unmatched. CDR3 sequence: CASSSGQGNYGYTF. The CDR3 DNA follows: TGTGCCAGCAGTTCGGGACAGGGGAATTATGGCTACACCTTC.

DNA of the CDR3: TGTGCCAGCAGCTTAGCCCCGGGAGTTCTCGAGCAGTACTTC. This sequence encodes CASSLAPGVLEQYF. The rearrangement uses TRBV7-2 and TRBJ2-7; the D gene is possibly TRBD2 (6 bases). The CDR3 runs to 14 residues. The V end was cut by 0 bases, the J end by 6 bases, with 12 bases between. In germline, CDR1 is SGHTA, CDR2 FQGNSA.

The rearrangement joins TRBV28 to TRBJ1-5; 8 positions agree with TRBD1. This CDR3 comprises 12 residues. V lost 7 bases to trimming and J lost 9 bases; unmatched junction nucleotides: 5. Germline loops: CDR1 MDHEN, CDR2 SYDVKM. This chain's CDR3 is CASKTGVRPQHF. In DNA form, the CDR3 reads TGTGCCAGCAAGACAGGGGTACGGCCCCAGCATTTT.

This chain links TRBV2 with TRBJ2-7, with TRBD2 matching over 8 bases. Germline assignment: CDR1 SNHLY and CDR2 FYNNEI. The CDR3 spans 13 residues. The V segment lost 8 bases and the J segment 5 bases; nucleotides outside the gene matches: 8. DNA of the CDR3: TGTGCCAGCTGTCGGGAGGGGGGTCACGAGCAGTACTTC. Amino acid sequence: CASCREGGHEQYF.

This rearrangement joins TRBV27 to TRBJ2-2; 7 nucleotides line up with TRBD1. This CDR3 is built from 16 residues. Losses at the gene ends were 3 bases for V and 4 bases for J; bases not matched to a gene: 8. From germline, CDR1 is MNHEY and CDR2 SMNVEV (reference sequence). The CDR3 bases are TGTGCCAGCAGTTTTGTGAGGGGGCTGGGCACCGGGGAGCTGTTTTTT. Translated: CASSFVRGLGTGELFF.

This chain uses TRBV25-1 with TRBJ2-7, with D tentatively TRBD1 (6 bases). Germline CDR1 and CDR2: MGHDK and SYGVNS. The CDR3 has 13 amino acids. Trimming shortened V by 8 bases and J by 2 bases, and 13 bases separated the two germline ends. The CDR3 reads CASGDRLPYEQYF. The CDR3 bases are TGTGCCAGCGGCGACAGGTTGCCCTACGAGCAGTACTTC.

This chain connects TRBV27 to TRBJ1-1; TRBD1 matches at 7 bases. The CDR3 is made up of 14 amino acids. V was pared by 7 bases and J by 1 base, with 6 bases of the junction left unmatched. Looked up from germline, CDR1 is MNHEY and CDR2 is SMNVEV (reference sequence). The CDR3, as DNA: TGTGCCAGCAATCGACAGGGACCGAACACTGAAGCTTTCTTT. Its translation is CASNRQGPNTEAFF.

The CDR3 nucleotides read TGTGCCAGCAGGGGACTAGCGTGGGAGCAGTACTTC. It encodes CASRGLAWEQYF. The V and J genes are TRBV6-1 and TRBJ2-7; 10 positions agree with TRBD2. V gave up 6 bases and J gave up 7 bases; unmatched junction bases: 3. The germline V gene has CDR1 MNHNS and CDR2 SASEGT. This CDR3 is 12 amino acids long.

V usage is TRBV9 and J usage is TRBJ2-1; 12 bases align to TRBD1. This CDR3 contains 18 residues. Germline loops: CDR1 SGDLS, CDR2 YYNGEE. With 1 base clipped from V and 3 bases from J, the junction kept 8 bases outside the gene matches. The chain's CDR3 is CASSVPGTGGGLYNEQFF. CDR3 bases: TGTGCCAGCAGCGTACCCGGGACAGGGGGCGGGCTCTACAATGAGCAGTTCTTC.

The chain joins TRBV7-3 to TRBJ2-1; 11 bases are shared with TRBD2. Germline V gives CDR1 SGHTA, CDR2 FQGTGA. V gave up 3 bases and J gave up 7 bases; unmatched junction bases: 5. The CDR3 is 15 residues long. DNA for the CDR3: TGTGCCAGCAGCTTGTTAGCGGGAGGGGCGAATGAGCAGTTCTTC. Encoded protein: CASSLLAGGANEQFF.